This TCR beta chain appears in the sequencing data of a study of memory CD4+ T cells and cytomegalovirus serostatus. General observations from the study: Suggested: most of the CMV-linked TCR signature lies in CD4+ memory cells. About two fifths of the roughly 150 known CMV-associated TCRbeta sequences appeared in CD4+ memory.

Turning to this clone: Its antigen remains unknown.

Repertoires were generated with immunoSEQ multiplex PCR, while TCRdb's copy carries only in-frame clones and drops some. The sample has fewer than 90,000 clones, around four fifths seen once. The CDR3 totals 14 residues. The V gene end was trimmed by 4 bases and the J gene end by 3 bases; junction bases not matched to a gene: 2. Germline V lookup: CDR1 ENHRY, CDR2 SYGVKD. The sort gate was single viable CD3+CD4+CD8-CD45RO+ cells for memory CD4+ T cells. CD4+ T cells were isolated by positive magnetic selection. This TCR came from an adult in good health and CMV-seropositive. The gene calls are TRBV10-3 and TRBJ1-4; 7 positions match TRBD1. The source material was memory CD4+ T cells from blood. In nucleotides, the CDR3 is TGTGCCATCAGTGGACAGGGAGCTAATGAAAAACTGTTTTTT. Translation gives CAISGQGANEKLFF.